These 28 T cell receptor beta chains originate from one sample sequenced in a study of radiotherapy plus CTLA-4 blockade in lung cancer. Using immunoSEQ multiplex PCR, the repertoire was profiled, and TCRdb retains in-frame clones only, with some absent. The data show some 120,000 clones, over 65% seen once. The sample here was peripheral blood, taken from a patient treated with radiotherapy plus ipilimumab. Receptors originate from a human donor with non-small cell lung cancer that progressed on radiotherapy plus ipilimumab. Some clones in this sample may be carry-over from other donors' samples.

This chain links TRBV7-8 with TRBJ2-7; no clear D. In germline, CDR1 is SGHVS, CDR2 FQNEAQ. The CDR3 is made up of 12 amino acids. Trimming pared 0 bases from V and 3 bases from J, leaving 3 bases between. DNA for the CDR3: TGTGCCAGCAGCTTAGCAAACTACGAGCAGTACTTC. Amino acid sequence: CASSLANYEQYF.

J is TRBJ2-2 and V is TRBV5-1; D perhaps matches TRBD2 (6 bases). The germline gives CDR1 SGHRS, CDR2 YFSETQ. The CDR3 has 16 amino acids. V lost 0 bases and J 7 bases, leaving 16 bases between the germline ends. The CDR3 DNA sequence: TGCGCCAGCAGCTTGGCGAGGGCAAGGCGGGGCGGGGAGCTGTTTTTT. This sequence encodes CASSLARARRGGELFF. The full variable domain, completed using reference TRBV5-1 and TRBJ2-2, is KAGVTQTPRYLIKTRGQQVTLSCSPISGHRSVSWYQQTPGQGLQFLFEYFSETQRNKGNFPGRFSGRQFSNSRSEMNVSTLELGDSALYLCASSLARARRGGELFFGEGSRLTVL.

This sequence joins TRBV28 and TRBJ2-3, with D possibly TRBD2 on 6 matching bases. CDR3 length equals 15 residues. V was cut by 5 bases and J by 8 bases, with 20 bases left in between. CDR1 and CDR2 from the germline V gene are MDHEN and SYDVKM. The CDR3 DNA follows: TGTGCCAGCAGTACCGGGGACTTCCTCGGAGGTACGCAGTATTTT. Amino acids: CASSTGDFLGGTQYF. Drawing the rest from reference TRBV28 and TRBJ2-3, the complete variable domain is DVKVTQSSRYLVKRTGEKVFLECVQDMDHENMFWYRQDPGLGLRLIYFSYDVKMKEKGDIPEGYSVSREKKERFSLILESASTNQTSMYLCASSTGDFLGGTQYFGPGTRLTVL.

V gene TRBV4-3 combines with J gene TRBJ2-3; the D gene is possibly TRBD2 (6 bases). Germline V lookup: CDR1 LGHNA, CDR2 YSLEER. This CDR3 is built from 15 residues. V shed 0 bases and J shed 2 bases, with 9 bases lying between them. DNA for the CDR3: TGCGCCAGCAGCCAAGAGGGGAGGACCACAGATACGCAGTATTTT. Amino acids: CASSQEGRTTDTQYF.

The rearrangement joins TRBV7-8 to TRBJ1-2; 9 bases are shared with TRBD1. V dropped 2 bases and J dropped 4; count of bases not matched to a gene: 8. Germline CDR1 reads SGHVS; CDR2 reads FQNEAQ. This CDR3 is 16 amino acids long. CDR3 coding DNA: TGTGCCAGCAGCTTACGGGGACAGGGTTGGGGCTATGGCTACACCTTC. Amino acids: CASSLRGQGWGYGYTF.

The rearrangement uses TRBV19 and TRBJ1-5, with 12 bases lining up with TRBD1. From germline, CDR1 is LNHDA and CDR2 SQIVND (reference sequence). The CDR3 spans 17 residues. Unmatched junction bases numbered 9, after V lost 6 bases and J lost 3 bases. CDR3 loop: CASSNPGQGAFNQPQHF. The CDR3 DNA reads as TGTGCCAGTAGCAACCCGGGACAGGGGGCTTTCAATCAGCCCCAGCATTTT.

This clone was recorded once. This chain uses TRBV29-1 with TRBJ1-4; D is uncertain. Germline CDR1 SQVTM, CDR2 ANQGSEA. This CDR3 has 13 residues. V lost 7 bases to trimming and J lost 3 bases, with 12 bases between them. The DNA for the CDR3 is TGCAGCGCAATAAGCCCCTCTAATGAAAAACTGTTTTTT. This gives the protein CSAISPSNEKLFF.

The chain has TRBV9 and TRBJ1-1; 7 bases line up with TRBD1. V dropped 3 bases and J dropped 0; count of bases not matched to a gene: 5. Germline assignment: CDR1 SGDLS and CDR2 YYNGEE. CDR3 length equals 15 residues. CDR3 DNA: TGTGCCAGCAGCGAATACAGGGGAATGAACACTGAAGCTTTCTTT. Amino acid sequence: CASSEYRGMNTEAFF. Full variable domain (outside the CDR3, taken from reference TRBV9 and TRBJ1-1): DSGVTQTPKHLITATGQRVTLRCSPRSGDLSVYWYQQSLDQGLQFLIQYYNGEERAKGNILERFSAQQFPDLHSELNLSSLELGDSALYFCASSEYRGMNTEAFFGQGTRLTVV.

The chain uses TRBV5-1 and TRBJ1-1, with TRBD1 matching over 8 bases. Germline CDR1 SGHRS, CDR2 YFSETQ. After removal of 0 bases from V and 4 bases from J, the junction contained 5 bases not matched to a gene. The CDR3 totals 15 residues. The CDR3 reads CASSLVDRVATEAFF. CDR3 bases: TGCGCCAGCAGCTTGGTGGACAGGGTGGCCACTGAAGCTTTCTTT.

The chain joins TRBV7-8 to TRBJ2-7, with TRBD2 matching 10 bases. Per the germline V gene, CDR1 is SGHVS and CDR2 is FQNEAQ. The CDR3 loop spans 15 amino acids. The ends lost 4 bases at V and 1 base at J; junction bases unmatched: 4. The CDR3 nucleotides read TGTGCCAGCAGCTCGGGACTAGCGAAGTCCTACGAGCAGTACTTC. It codes for CASSSGLAKSYEQYF.

The chain joins TRBV30 to TRBJ1-2; possibly TRBD1 for D (5 bases). With 4 bases removed from V and 3 bases from J, the gap between germline ends came to 9 bases. The CDR3 is made up of 12 amino acids. Germline-derived CDR1 and CDR2 are GTSNPN and SVGIG (reference sequence). The CDR3 sequence is CAWIRGYYGYTF. CDR3 in DNA: TGTGCCTGGATTCGGGGGTACTATGGCTACACCTTC. Full variable domain (remainder filled in from reference TRBV30 and TRBJ1-2): SQTIHQWPATLVQPVGSPLSLECTVEGTSNPNLYWYRQAAGRGLQLLFYSVGIGQISSEVPQNLSASRPQDRQFILSSKKLLLSDSGFYLCAWIRGYYGYTFGSGTRLTVV.

The count of this clone is one. The CDR3 sequence: CASRGIAGDSYNEQFF. The CDR3 bases are TGTGCCAGCAGGGGAATAGCGGGGGACTCCTACAATGAGCAGTTCTTC. V usage is TRBV2 and J usage is TRBJ2-1, with 9 bases that match TRBD2. Losses at the gene ends were 6 bases for V and 0 bases for J; bases not matched to a gene: 6. CDR1 is SNHLY, CDR2 FYNNEI, per germline. The CDR3 covers 16 residues.

V and J are TRBV6-4 and TRBJ2-2, with D possibly being TRBD1 (6 bases). Trimming took off 6 bases at V and 7 bases at J, with 21 bases between the two ends. This CDR3 region has 16 residues. Germline V CDR1 and CDR2: MRHNA, SNTAGT. The CDR3 is CASSPGWAGEGGELFF. CDR3 DNA: TGTGCCAGCAGCCCCGGATGGGCAGGGGAAGGCGGGGAGCTGTTTTTT.

V usage is TRBV5-5 and J usage is TRBJ2-5; 7 positions agree with TRBD1. Germline V CDR1 and CDR2: SGHKS, YYEKEE (reference sequence). CDR3 size: 14 residues. Trimming at V came to 2 bases and at J to 1 base, leaving 2 bases not matched to a gene. The CDR3 coding sequence is TGTGCCAGCAGCTTAGACAGGGTCCAAGAGACCCAGTACTTC. It encodes CASSLDRVQETQYF.

V usage is TRBV7-6 and J usage is TRBJ1-6; TRBD1 matches at 9 bases. Per germline, CDR1 SGHVS and CDR2 FNYEAQ. Trimming took 4 bases from V and 10 from J; bases not matched to a gene: 11. The CDR3 loop spans 16 amino acids. The CDR3 reads CASSSNPGTGLSPLHF. The CDR3 DNA reads as TGTGCCAGCAGCTCGAACCCCGGGACAGGGCTCTCACCCCTCCACTTT.

This chain uses TRBV19 with TRBJ2-2; 11 bases match TRBD2. The V and J ends lost 5 bases and 5 bases, in that order; junction bases with no gene match: 10. This CDR3 comprises 17 residues. CDR1 is LNHDA and CDR2 is SQIVND in the germline V gene (reference sequence). The chain's CDR3 is CASSPLAGGPGTGELFF. In DNA, the CDR3 is TGTGCCAGTAGTCCCTTAGCGGGGGGGCCGGGTACCGGGGAGCTGTTTTTT.

The V call is TRBV7-3, the J call TRBJ1-2; D not certain. V was shortened by 5 bases and J by 4 bases, with 20 bases between the two germline ends. The germline V gene encodes CDR1 SGHTA and CDR2 FQGTGA. This CDR3 contains 16 residues. CDR3 coding DNA: TGTGCCAGCAGCCTCCAAGCCGGTGCCCTTACCTATGGCTACACCTTC. It encodes CASSLQAGALTYGYTF.

The chain links TRBV6-1 to TRBJ1-1, with a weak D call TRBD1 (5 bases). Per germline, CDR1 MNHNS and CDR2 SASEGT. CDR3 length: 14 amino acids. Trimming took 6 bases from V and 1 from J, leaving 12 bases between them. The CDR3 reads CASSLITGNTEAFF. DNA of the CDR3: TGTGCCAGCAGCCTAATTACAGGGAACACTGAAGCTTTCTTT.

V and J are TRBV7-2 and TRBJ2-3; 9 bases map to TRBD2. Germline lookup yields CDR1 SGHTA and CDR2 FQGNSA. V shed 4 bases, J shed 1 base, and the junction held 6 bases outside the gene matches. The CDR3 runs 16 residues. The CDR3 is CASSSGLASRTDTQYF. CDR3 in DNA: TGTGCCAGCAGCTCCGGACTAGCGTCCCGCACAGATACGCAGTATTTT.

The V gene is TRBV6-1, the J gene TRBJ2-2, with D maybe TRBD1 (6 bases). Germline V gives CDR1 MNHNS, CDR2 SASEGT. The CDR3 length is 14 residues. Trimming shortened V by 5 bases and J by 5 bases, and 12 bases separated the two germline ends. The chain's CDR3 is CASSSHRDTGELFF. The CDR3 nucleotides are TGTGCCAGCAGTTCACACAGGGATACCGGGGAGCTGTTTTTT.

The chain has TRBV30 and TRBJ1-1; 11 positions match TRBD1. Germline V gene lookup returns CDR1 GTSNPN and CDR2 SVGIG (reference sequence). Trimming cost V 8 bases and J 0 bases; bases outside gene matches: 8. CDR3 size: 15 residues. The CDR3 coding sequence is TGTGCCGGGGACAGGGGGGCTCAAATGAACACTGAAGCTTTCTTT. Protein product: CAGDRGAQMNTEAFF.

This rearrangement joins TRBV27 to TRBJ2-7; D is possibly TRBD1 (6 bases). In germline, CDR1 is MNHEY, CDR2 SMNVEV (reference sequence). The CDR3 runs 15 residues. V lost 3 bases, J lost 5 bases, and 17 bases lay in between. In DNA, the CDR3 is TGTGCCAGCAGTTTCGGGACACCCGCGAACCACGAGCAGTACTTC. Translated, it gives CASSFGTPANHEQYF.

The chain couples TRBV6-1 to TRBJ1-5, with D possibly TRBD1 on 6 matching bases. The germline CDR1 and CDR2 sequences are MNHNS and SASEGT. V lost 3 bases and J 7 bases, leaving 7 bases between the germline ends. There are 12 residues in the CDR3. CDR3 nucleotides: TGTGCCAGCAGTGACGGGACACAGCCCCAGCATTTT. It codes for CASSDGTQPQHF.

This clone was seen a few times. This rearrangement joins TRBV7-2 to TRBJ1-5, with no clear D. CDR1 and CDR2 from the germline V gene are SGHTA and FQGNSA. V lost 4 bases, J lost 7 bases, and 8 bases lay in between. This CDR3 region has 12 residues. CDR3 bases: TGTGCCAGCAGCTCCTCCTTGCAGCCCCAGCATTTT. Its translation: CASSSSLQPQHF.

V and J are TRBV4-1 and TRBJ1-5; a possible D gene is TRBD1 (5 bases). V was trimmed by 5 bases and J by 7 bases, leaving 12 bases between them. In germline, CDR1 is MGHRA, CDR2 YSYEKL. This CDR3 spans 13 amino acids. DNA of the CDR3: TGCGCCAGCAGCGAAACGAGGGGACAGCCCCAGCATTTT. Translation: CASSETRGQPQHF.

This rearrangement joins TRBV7-2 to TRBJ2-1; no clear D gene. Germline lookup yields CDR1 SGHTA and CDR2 FQGNSA. V dropped 2 bases and J dropped 8 bases, with 10 bases sitting between them. The CDR3 covers 13 residues. CDR3 nucleotides: TGTGCCAGCAGCTTAAGGGTGTTGCATGAGCAGTTCTTC. Translating it yields CASSLRVLHEQFF.

This clone was detected only a few times. This chain connects TRBV2 to TRBJ2-1, with a possible D match to TRBD1 (5 bases). Trimming pared 5 bases from V and 7 bases from J, leaving 12 bases between. The CDR3 is 13 residues long. CDR1 is SNHLY and CDR2 is FYNNEI in the germline V gene. The CDR3 coding sequence is TGTGCCAGCAGTACTACAGGTCAGAATGAGCAGTTCTTC. Translated: CASSTTGQNEQFF.

The chain couples TRBV5-4 to TRBJ2-2, with 8 nucleotides matching TRBD1. Germline V lookup: CDR1 SGHNT, CDR2 YYREEE (reference sequence). The CDR3 has 14 amino acids. The ends lost 3 bases at V and 6 bases at J; junction bases unmatched: 4. CDR3 sequence: CASSSQGAAGELFF. The CDR3 nucleotides are TGTGCCAGCAGCTCTCAGGGGGCTGCCGGGGAGCTGTTTTTT.